This is a list of T cell receptor beta chains from one sample in a study of T cells in Graves' hyperthyroidism and ophthalmopathy. TCRdb called the multiplex PCR reads again in MiXCR, with one record for every CDR3 protein. The sample has more than 450,000 distinct CDR3 sequences; 13% to 15% are singletons. Sample: blood. The source is a woman aged 40 to 50 with Graves' hyperthyroidism. The CDR3 runs from the conserved cysteine through the conserved F or W. The D gene is left open where the match is weak. Size is stated for part of the rows, as once, few or many counts, or as a class when the clone is expanded.

d_gene: NA; abundance: many; j_gene: TRBJ2-1; v_gene: TRBV12-3/TRBV12-4; CDR3nt: TGTGCCAGCAGTTTAGGGGGGGCCGGTGACAATGAGCAGTTCTTC; CDR3aa: CASSLGGAGDNEQFF
d_gene: TRBD1; abundance: NA; j_gene: TRBJ1-5; v_gene: TRBV4-1; CDR3nt: TGCGCCAGCAGCCAAGACCCCTTCGTTTACGGGGGACAGGGGGATCAGCCCCAGCATTTT; CDR3aa: CASSQDPFVYGGQGDQPQHF
d_gene: NA; abundance: many; j_gene: TRBJ2-2; v_gene: TRBV28; CDR3nt: TGTGCCAGCAGTTTTTATAACGGGGAGCTGTTTTTT; CDR3aa: CASSFYNGELFF
d_gene: TRBD2; abundance: many; j_gene: TRBJ2-7; v_gene: TRBV20-1; CDR3nt: TGCAGTGCTAGAGATGAGGAGGCCAGCGGGAGGACCACCTCCTACGAGCAGTACTTC; CDR3aa: CSARDEEASGRTTSYEQYF
d_gene: NA; abundance: many; j_gene: TRBJ2-1; v_gene: TRBV9; CDR3nt: TGTGCCAGCAGCGCCAGCAATGAGCAGTTCTTC; CDR3aa: CASSASNEQFF
d_gene: NA; abundance: many; j_gene: TRBJ2-5; v_gene: TRBV2; CDR3nt: TGTGCCAGCAGTGAAGTTCAGTCCATATCCGGGGGGACCCAGTACTTC; CDR3aa: CASSEVQSISGGTQYF
d_gene: NA; abundance: many; j_gene: TRBJ2-3; v_gene: TRBV20-1; CDR3nt: TGCAGTGCTTCTGGGGCTAGCGTTAGCACAGATACGCAGTATTTT; CDR3aa: CSASGASVSTDTQYF
d_gene: NA; abundance: few; j_gene: TRBJ2-4; v_gene: TRBV28; CDR3nt: TGTGCCAGCAGGTCTCACGGGGAAACCAAAAACATTCAGTACTTC; CDR3aa: CASRSHGETKNIQYF
d_gene: NA; abundance: many; j_gene: TRBJ2-7; v_gene: TRBV2; CDR3nt: TGTGCCAGCAGGCTCGACTCCTACGAGCAGTACTTC; CDR3aa: CASRLDSYEQYF
d_gene: TRBD1; abundance: many; j_gene: TRBJ1-1; v_gene: TRBV6-1; CDR3nt: TGTGCCAGCAGTGAAGCGCTTCGCCCGGGACAGAAAAACACTGAAGCTTTCTTT; CDR3aa: CASSEALRPGQKNTEAFF
d_gene: TRBD2; abundance: many; j_gene: TRBJ2-5; v_gene: TRBV30; CDR3nt: TGTGCCTGGAGGCTAGCGGGAGTAGAGACCCAGTACTTC; CDR3aa: CAWRLAGVETQYF
d_gene: TRBD1; abundance: NA; j_gene: TRBJ2-7; v_gene: TRBV6-2/TRBV6-3; CDR3nt: TGTGCCAGCAGTTACTCGAAAGGACAGGCCTACGAGCAGTACTTC; CDR3aa: CASSYSKGQAYEQYF
d_gene: TRBD1; abundance: NA; j_gene: TRBJ1-6; v_gene: TRBV7-8; CDR3nt: TGTGCCAGCAGCCAAGATTGGACAGGGGCAAATTCACCCCTCCACTTT; CDR3aa: CASSQDWTGANSPLHF
d_gene: TRBD2; abundance: NA; j_gene: TRBJ2-1; v_gene: TRBV4-1; CDR3nt: TGCGCCAGCAGCCAGCGGGGTCTAGCGGGAGAAATCAATGAGCAGTTCTTC; CDR3aa: CASSQRGLAGEINEQFF
d_gene: TRBD2; abundance: NA; j_gene: TRBJ2-2; v_gene: TRBV9; CDR3nt: TGTGCCAGCAGCCCCCATCTAGCGGGAGTGTTTGGCGGGGAGCTGTTTTTT; CDR3aa: CASSPHLAGVFGGELFF
d_gene: NA; abundance: many; j_gene: TRBJ2-2; v_gene: TRBV12-3/TRBV12-4; CDR3nt: TGTGCCAGCAGTTTAGGGGGCCAGGGCACCGGGGAGCTGTTTTTT; CDR3aa: CASSLGGQGTGELFF
d_gene: TRBD2; abundance: many; j_gene: TRBJ2-7; v_gene: TRBV12-3/TRBV12-4; CDR3nt: TGTGCCAGCAGTACTAGCGGGAGAGGCCCCTACGAGCAGTACTTC; CDR3aa: CASSTSGRGPYEQYF
d_gene: NA; abundance: NA; j_gene: TRBJ1-1; v_gene: TRBV29-1; CDR3nt: TGCAGCTTAAACAGGGTGATGAACACTGAAGCTTTCTTT; CDR3aa: CSLNRVMNTEAFF
d_gene: NA; abundance: few; j_gene: TRBJ2-7; v_gene: TRBV27; CDR3nt: TGTGCCAGCAGTCTTACCGGGCCCCCCTACGAGCAGTACTTC; CDR3aa: CASSLTGPPYEQYF
d_gene: NA; abundance: NA; j_gene: TRBJ2-2; v_gene: TRBV9; CDR3nt: TGTGCCAGCAGCGTAGACCTGAGGGCACCCGGGGAGCTGTTTTTT; CDR3aa: CASSVDLRAPGELFF
d_gene: NA; abundance: NA; j_gene: TRBJ2-7; v_gene: TRBV18; CDR3nt: TGTGCCAGCTCACCAAATCTGGGCGCCTACGAGCAGTACTTC; CDR3aa: CASSPNLGAYEQYF
d_gene: NA; abundance: many; j_gene: TRBJ2-4; v_gene: TRBV7-9; CDR3nt: TGTGCCAGCAGCTCCGAACGGCGGGGAAACATTCAGTACTTC; CDR3aa: CASSSERRGNIQYF
d_gene: NA; abundance: many; j_gene: TRBJ1-2; v_gene: TRBV28; CDR3nt: TGTGCCAGCAGTTTACCAGGGACCTATGGCTACACCTTC; CDR3aa: CASSLPGTYGYTF
d_gene: TRBD2; abundance: many; j_gene: TRBJ2-1; v_gene: TRBV7-9; CDR3nt: TGTGCCAGCAGCTTTCTAGCGGGCCCCTACAATGAGCAGTTCTTC; CDR3aa: CASSFLAGPYNEQFF
d_gene: NA; abundance: few; j_gene: TRBJ1-2; v_gene: TRBV2; CDR3nt: TGTGCCAGCAGTGCCCAAGAGGACCTCGGCTATGGCTACACCTTC; CDR3aa: CASSAQEDLGYGYTF
d_gene: NA; abundance: many; j_gene: TRBJ1-1; v_gene: TRBV7-8; CDR3nt: TGTGCCAGCAGCTTAGTAAGGGTCGGGACTGAAGCTTTCTTT; CDR3aa: CASSLVRVGTEAFF
d_gene: NA; abundance: many; j_gene: TRBJ2-2; v_gene: TRBV12-3/TRBV12-4; CDR3nt: TGTGCCAGCCTATCCGGGACCTCCACCGGGGAGCTGTTTTTT; CDR3aa: CASLSGTSTGELFF
d_gene: NA; abundance: many; j_gene: TRBJ2-7; v_gene: TRBV2; CDR3nt: TGTGCCAGCAGTGTAGAGGGATACGAGCAGTACTTC; CDR3aa: CASSVEGYEQYF
d_gene: TRBD1; abundance: NA; j_gene: TRBJ1-1; v_gene: TRBV5-5; CDR3nt: TGTGCCAGCAGCGGGACAGGGTCGAGTTGGGTTCACACTGAAGCTTTCTTT; CDR3aa: CASSGTGSSWVHTEAFF
d_gene: NA; abundance: many; j_gene: TRBJ2-1; v_gene: TRBV6-2/TRBV6-3; CDR3nt: TGTGCCAGCAGTCCCCAAGGGCCCCACAATGAGCAGTTCTTC; CDR3aa: CASSPQGPHNEQFF
d_gene: NA; abundance: few; j_gene: TRBJ2-1; v_gene: TRBV20-1; CDR3nt: TGCAGTGCTAGAGGGACAGTGAATGAGCAGTTCTTC; CDR3aa: CSARGTVNEQFF
d_gene: NA; abundance: NA; j_gene: TRBJ2-7; v_gene: TRBV4-1; CDR3nt: TGCGCCAGCAGCCCCGGATATTACGATGAGCAGTACTTC; CDR3aa: CASSPGYYDEQYF
d_gene: NA; abundance: many; j_gene: TRBJ2-7; v_gene: TRBV5-1; CDR3nt: TGCGCCAGCAGCTTTGGTAGCGGATCCTACGAGCAGTACTTC; CDR3aa: CASSFGSGSYEQYF
d_gene: TRBD2; abundance: few; j_gene: TRBJ2-1; v_gene: TRBV19; CDR3nt: TGTGCCAGTAGCTACGGACTAGCGGGGACGGGTGAGCAGTTCTTC; CDR3aa: CASSYGLAGTGEQFF
d_gene: NA; abundance: many; j_gene: TRBJ1-1; v_gene: TRBV29-1; CDR3nt: TGCAGCGTTGAAAGGGTTGGGAGCACTGAAGCTTTCTTT; CDR3aa: CSVERVGSTEAFF
d_gene: NA; abundance: NA; j_gene: TRBJ2-5; v_gene: TRBV7-9; CDR3nt: TGTGCCAGCAGCCGCGGGGAGCGAAAAGAGACCCAGTACTTC; CDR3aa: CASSRGERKETQYF
d_gene: TRBD2; abundance: many; j_gene: TRBJ2-3; v_gene: TRBV5-1; CDR3nt: TGCGCCAGCAGCGCCGGGGGGAACACAGATACGCAGTATTTT; CDR3aa: CASSAGGNTDTQYF
d_gene: TRBD1; abundance: NA; j_gene: TRBJ1-1; v_gene: TRBV12-3/TRBV12-4; CDR3nt: TGTGCCAGCAGTTCACGGACAGGGTCAGCCACTGAAGCTTTCTTT; CDR3aa: CASSSRTGSATEAFF
d_gene: TRBD1; abundance: many; j_gene: TRBJ2-6; v_gene: TRBV20-1; CDR3nt: TGCAGTGCTAGAGATCAGGGGGCGCTGGGGGCCAACGTCCTGACTTTC; CDR3aa: CSARDQGALGANVLTF
d_gene: TRBD1; abundance: many; j_gene: TRBJ2-3; v_gene: TRBV5-1; CDR3nt: TGCGCCAGCAGCCCTGAGGGACAGGCGCTGCGGGATACGCAGTATTTT; CDR3aa: CASSPEGQALRDTQYF
d_gene: NA; abundance: many; j_gene: TRBJ2-7; v_gene: TRBV20-1; CDR3nt: TGCAGTGCTAGATGGGGTTCCGAGCAGTACTTC; CDR3aa: CSARWGSEQYF
d_gene: TRBD1; abundance: NA; j_gene: TRBJ2-2; v_gene: TRBV19; CDR3nt: TGTGCCACGCACGACAGGGCTAACACCGGGGAGCTGTTTTTT; CDR3aa: CATHDRANTGELFF
d_gene: NA; abundance: NA; j_gene: TRBJ2-1; v_gene: TRBV5-1; CDR3nt: TGCGCCAGCAGCTTGGGAGGGGGTAGGGCAGCGTGGGAGCAGTTCTTC; CDR3aa: CASSLGGGRAAWEQFF
d_gene: TRBD2; abundance: few; j_gene: TRBJ2-3; v_gene: TRBV6-2/TRBV6-3; CDR3nt: TGTGCCAGCCAGGGCGGGAGGCCCCGCACAGATACGCAGTATTTT; CDR3aa: CASQGGRPRTDTQYF
d_gene: TRBD1; abundance: few; j_gene: TRBJ2-7; v_gene: TRBV6-1; CDR3nt: TGTGCCAGCAGCTCCTTTGGGCAGGGGGCCTACGAGCAGTACTTC; CDR3aa: CASSSFGQGAYEQYF
d_gene: TRBD2; abundance: NA; j_gene: TRBJ2-2; v_gene: TRBV28; CDR3nt: TGTGCCAGCACGGGACTAGAAGCGGGGGAGCTGTTTTTT; CDR3aa: CASTGLEAGELFF
d_gene: NA; abundance: few; j_gene: TRBJ2-7; v_gene: TRBV20-1; CDR3nt: TGCAGTGCGAGAGGCAGGCGCAAGGCCTACGAGCAGTACTTC; CDR3aa: CSARGRRKAYEQYF
d_gene: NA; abundance: few; j_gene: TRBJ1-4; v_gene: TRBV11-3; CDR3nt: TGTGCCAGCAGCCCAGGGCCCCCCACTAATGAAAAACTGTTTTTT; CDR3aa: CASSPGPPTNEKLFF
d_gene: NA; abundance: many; j_gene: TRBJ2-7; v_gene: TRBV20-1; CDR3nt: TGCAGTGCTGGTAGGGTCCCCCGGGAGCAGTACTTC; CDR3aa: CSAGRVPREQYF
d_gene: NA; abundance: many; j_gene: TRBJ2-7; v_gene: TRBV18; CDR3nt: TGTGCCAGCTCATCAAACAGGGTGGGCGAGCAGTACTTC; CDR3aa: CASSSNRVGEQYF
d_gene: TRBD1; abundance: NA; j_gene: TRBJ2-7; v_gene: TRBV19; CDR3nt: TGTGCCAGTAGTATCTGGGCAGGGGGCCCACGGGACCATCCTAATGAGCAGTACTTC; CDR3aa: CASSIWAGGPRDHPNEQYF
d_gene: NA; abundance: NA; j_gene: TRBJ1-1; v_gene: TRBV4-1; CDR3nt: TGTGCCAGCAGCCAAGATCTGGATGACAGCCAAGCTTTCTTT; CDR3aa: CASSQDLDDSQAFF
d_gene: NA; abundance: many; j_gene: TRBJ1-2; v_gene: TRBV20-1; CDR3nt: TGCAGTGCTAGAGATGTACTCCCAGCCGCTAACTATGGCTACACCTTC; CDR3aa: CSARDVLPAANYGYTF